There are many counts of the clone carrying this TCR beta chain. These data are taken from a study of neurological immune-mediated disorders. As for time point: longitudinal time-point 2. TCRdb called the 5' RACE reads again in MiXCR, with one record for every CDR3 protein. The profile shows roughly 34,000 distinct CDR3 sequences, about 13% of them singletons. Germline values: CDR1 SQVTM, CDR2 ANQGSEA. Trimming stripped 7 bases from V and 5 bases from J, with 15 bases between. This CDR3 comprises 13 residues. The rearrangement joins TRBV29-1 to TRBJ2-1; the D gene is possibly TRBD1 (6 bases). The sequence was obtained from a woman in her forties in good health. The sequencing input was PBMCs. CDR3 residues: CSAGERTNNEQFF. In DNA form, the CDR3 reads TGCAGCGCAGGGGAGCGGACGAACAATGAGCAGTTCTTC.